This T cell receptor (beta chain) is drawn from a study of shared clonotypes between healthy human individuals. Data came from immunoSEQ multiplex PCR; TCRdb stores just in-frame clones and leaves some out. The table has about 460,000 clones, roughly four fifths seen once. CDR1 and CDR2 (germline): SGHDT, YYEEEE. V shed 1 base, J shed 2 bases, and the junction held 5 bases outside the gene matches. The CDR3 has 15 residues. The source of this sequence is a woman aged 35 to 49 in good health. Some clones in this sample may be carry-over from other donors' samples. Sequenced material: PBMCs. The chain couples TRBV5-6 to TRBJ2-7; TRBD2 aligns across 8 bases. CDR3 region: CASSLYSAGAYEQYF. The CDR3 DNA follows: TGTGCCAGCAGCTTGTATTCAGCGGGGGCCTACGAGCAGTACTTC.